This T cell receptor (beta chain) was sequenced in a study of spatial heterogeneity in lung cancer. The overall study: In the raw reads, each unique TCR and UMI combination was present more than ten times on average.

Described time point: sample taken at primary tumor resection. Unsorted whole RNA of tumor, nontumor lung or frozen PBMC was sequenced. Germline V gene data show CDR1 as MNHEY and CDR2 as SVGAGI. CDR3 length: 15 amino acids. Trimming pared 8 bases from V and 1 base from J, leaving 17 bases between. A unique molecular identifier was carried by every single TCR cDNA molecule. One entry per CDR3 protein, called by TCRdb with MiXCR from the 5' RACE reads. This sample yields about 540 distinct CDR3 sequences, of which around 40% are seen a single time; 15% to 20% belongs to the top ten. Note on this clonotype: For a library built for alpha chains, this beta chain is a stray read; little rests on its size.

This material consisted of normal lung tissue next to the tumor, taken at surgery. The receptor's source is a male donor with early-stage non-small cell lung cancer. The chain uses TRBV6-5 and TRBJ1-1; D is possibly TRBD1 (5 bases). The CDR3 spells CASSLQGAPNTEAFF. In nucleotides, the CDR3 is TGTGCCAGCTCCTTACAAGGGGCCCCGAACACTGAAGCTTTCTTT.